This record looks at one T cell receptor (beta chain) sequence and its context. The data originate from a study of blood T cell repertoires in COVID-19. Study in general: Acute and convalescent COVID-19 samples came from the United States, Italy and Spain.

CDR3 length equals 14 residues. The junction had 8 bases not matched to a gene; V was cut back by 4 bases and J by 6 bases. Germline-derived CDR1 and CDR2 are SGHRS and YFSETQ. Here immunoSEQ multiplex PCR was the method, and the copy in TCRdb shows in-frame clones only, minus some. The profile shows a few hundred thousand clones, roughly 87% of them singletons. Sequences were obtained from PBMCs or T cells enriched from blood (not recorded which). This rearrangement joins TRBV5-1 to TRBJ1-2; 8 nucleotides align to TRBD1. The TCR comes from a woman aged 18-30 years who had recovered from COVID-19. This chain's CDR3 is CASSTGQGGDGYTF. The CDR3 nucleotides are TGCGCCAGCAGCACCGGACAGGGTGGTGATGGCTACACCTTC.